The rows below give T cell receptor beta chains drawn from one sample of a study of T-cell reconstitution after alpha-beta-depleted transplantation in children. TCRdb fed the PCR reads into MiXCR, producing one record per CDR3 protein. The table has hundreds of thousands of distinct CDR3 sequences, 10% to 15% seen once; the top ten hold roughly 2.3%. The sample consisted of PBMCs, mostly from graft donor cells, taken 360 days after TCRalphabeta/CD19-depleted stem cell transplant. These receptors came from a male patient younger than 18 who had a stem cell transplant for acute myeloid leukemia, so the T cells may come from the graft donor. Both conserved end residues are part of each CDR3. A D gene is named only where the DNA matches it firmly. Not every row has a clone size; where given, it reads once, few, many or a size class.

v_gene	d_gene	abundance	j_gene	CDR3aa	CDR3nt
TRBV24-1	NA	many	TRBJ2-2	CATSAMPSKTELFF	TGTGCCACCAGTGCCATGCCGAGCAAGACCGAGCTGTTTTTT
TRBV12-3/TRBV12-4	NA	few	TRBJ2-7	CASSLVMQGYEQYF	TGTGCCAGCAGTTTAGTTATGCAGGGGTACGAGCAGTACTTC
TRBV25-1	NA	few	TRBJ2-6	CASSDPRAVSGANVLTF	TGTGCCAGCAGTGACCCCCGGGCCGTTTCTGGGGCCAACGTCCTGACTTTC
TRBV6-5	NA	NA	TRBJ2-1	CASSYLGRDWNEQFF	TGTGCCAGCAGTTACCTTGGGCGGGATTGGAATGAGCAGTTCTTC
TRBV29-1	NA	many	TRBJ2-3	CSLDTGESDTQYF	TGCAGCCTCGACACGGGAGAATCAGATACGCAGTATTTT
TRBV7-3	TRBD2	once	TRBJ2-1	CASSPVPSGFNNEQFF	TGTGCCAGCAGTCCCGTGCCTAGCGGGTTCAACAATGAGCAGTTCTTC
TRBV11-2	TRBD1	few	TRBJ2-2	CASSFRTGGIGTGELFF	TGTGCCAGCAGCTTCCGGACAGGGGGGATTGGTACCGGGGAGCTGTTTTTT
TRBV12-3/TRBV12-4	NA	NA	TRBJ2-7	CASSASGTASSYEQYF	TGTGCCAGCAGCGCCTCCGGGACGGCTAGCTCCTACGAGCAGTACTTC
TRBV29-1	NA	few	TRBJ2-3	CSVDVLVDTQYF	TGCAGCGTTGATGTTTTAGTAGATACGCAGTATTTT
TRBV6-2/TRBV6-3	TRBD1	NA	TRBJ2-2	CASNKPRTGMGGELFF	TGTGCCAGCAACAAACCCCGGACAGGCATGGGCGGGGAGCTGTTTTTT
TRBV27	NA	many	TRBJ2-3	CASSPLVDRTDTQYF	TGTGCCAGCAGTCCACTTGTGGACCGCACAGATACGCAGTATTTT
TRBV27	TRBD2	NA	TRBJ2-3	CASSTLGGDTQYF	TGTGCCAGCAGTACCCTGGGGGGGGATACGCAGTATTTT
TRBV6-2/TRBV6-3	TRBD2	NA	TRBJ2-3	CASSLWSGRGLASLADTQYF	TGTGCCAGCAGCCTATGGAGCGGGAGGGGCCTGGCTAGTTTGGCAGATACGCAGTATTTT
TRBV5-1	NA	NA	TRBJ1-1	CASSTGTRTEAFF	TGCGCCAGCAGCACGGGGACAAGAACTGAAGCTTTCTTT
TRBV5-6	NA	NA	TRBJ2-1	CASSLDGYQEYNEQFF	TGTGCCAGCAGCTTGGATGGATATCAGGAATACAATGAGCAGTTCTTC
TRBV5-1	TRBD2	NA	TRBJ2-7	CASSLERQREMYEQYF	TGCGCCAGCAGCTTGGAAAGGCAGCGGGAGATGTACGAGCAGTACTTC
TRBV25-1	NA	NA	TRBJ2-7	CASSESRTTAEQYF	TGTGCCAGCAGTGAATCGCGGACAACGGCTGAGCAGTACTTC
TRBV27	NA	NA	TRBJ1-2	CASSLLGKRGDGYTF	TGTGCCAGCAGTTTACTTGGCAAACGCGGAGATGGCTACACCTTC
TRBV11-2	NA	NA	TRBJ1-2	CASSLGDRYGYTF	TGTGCCAGCAGCTTAGGGGACCGCTATGGCTACACCTTC
TRBV12-3/TRBV12-4	NA	few	TRBJ1-5	CASSLRVSGNQPQHF	TGTGCCAGCAGTTTAAGGGTGTCGGGCAATCAGCCCCAGCATTTT
TRBV7-2	TRBD1	few	TRBJ2-2	CASSRTGGASNTGELFF	TGTGCCAGCAGCCGAACAGGGGGCGCATCGAACACCGGGGAGCTGTTTTTT
TRBV20-1	TRBD1	few	TRBJ2-7	CSARDLDRGYEQYF	TGCAGTGCTAGAGATCTCGACAGGGGTTACGAGCAGTACTTC
TRBV9	TRBD2	many	TRBJ2-7	CASSVAGGVTYEQYF	TGTGCCAGCAGCGTAGCGGGAGGAGTAACCTACGAGCAGTACTTC
TRBV7-8	TRBD1	NA	TRBJ2-5	CASSPNRGRMKSGVCETQYF	TGTGCCAGCAGCCCCAACAGGGGGCGAATGAAAAGTGGGGTCTGTGAGACCCAGTACTTC
TRBV20-1	NA	few	TRBJ2-3	CSGIGAKNTQYF	TGCAGTGGGATAGGGGCTAAAAATACGCAGTATTTT
TRBV12-3/TRBV12-4	NA	NA	TRBJ2-1	CASRSPRENNYNEQFF	TGTGCCAGCAGATCTCCGAGGGAGAATAACTACAATGAGCAGTTCTTC
TRBV15	TRBD2	NA	TRBJ2-7	CATSRGTSGDSYEQYF	TGTGCCACCAGCAGAGGAACTAGCGGGGACTCCTACGAGCAGTACTTC
TRBV19	NA	NA	TRBJ2-5	CASSIDLRAGETQYF	TGTGCCAGTAGTATAGATCTTCGAGCGGGAGAGACCCAGTACTTC
TRBV18	TRBD1	NA	TRBJ1-1	CASSPTGEGTEAFF	TGTGCCAGCTCACCTACAGGGGAGGGCACTGAAGCTTTCTTT
TRBV7-2	NA	NA	TRBJ2-1	CASSLPGRGEQFF	TGTGCCAGCAGCTTACCCGGCCGAGGTGAGCAGTTCTTC
TRBV7-6	TRBD2	few	TRBJ2-5	CASSSSGGETQYF	TGTGCCAGCAGCTCTAGCGGCGGGGAGACCCAGTACTTC
TRBV21-1	NA	NA	TRBJ1-4	CASSNSGATNEKLFF	TGTGCCAGCAGCAATTCAGGGGCTACTAATGAAAAACTGTTTTTT
TRBV24-1	TRBD2	NA	TRBJ2-1	CATSDRVAGLYNEQFF	TGTGCCACCAGTGATCGAGTAGCGGGGCTCTACAATGAGCAGTTCTTC
TRBV4-3	NA	NA	TRBJ2-7	CASSQGQDPYEQYF	TGCGCCAGCAGCCAAGGACAGGATCCCTACGAGCAGTACTTC
TRBV7-9	NA	many	TRBJ2-1	CASSLAGEGYNEQFF	TGTGCCAGCAGCTTAGCGGGAGAGGGGTACAATGAGCAGTTCTTC
TRBV12-3/TRBV12-4	NA	NA	TRBJ1-1	CASSLWDGRFEAFF	TGTGCCAGCAGTTTATGGGACGGGCGCTTTGAAGCTTTCTTT
TRBV18	NA	many	TRBJ2-7	CASSPEIWAPYEQYF	TGTGCCAGCTCACCAGAGATTTGGGCCCCGTACGAGCAGTACTTC
TRBV29-1	TRBD2	many	TRBJ2-7	CSVEHGSGRYYEQYF	TGCAGCGTTGAGCATGGTAGCGGGAGGTACTACGAGCAGTACTTC
TRBV28	NA	NA	TRBJ2-1	CASRKGPSSYNEQFF	TGTGCCAGCAGAAAGGGACCTAGCTCCTACAATGAGCAGTTCTTC
TRBV7-7	NA	few	TRBJ2-2	CASSPMTGELFF	TGTGCTAGCAGCCCTATGACCGGGGAGCTGTTTTTT
TRBV7-2	NA	NA	TRBJ2-3	CASSLNGRNIPGAQYF	TGTGCCAGCAGCTTAAATGGCAGGAACATACCTGGAGCGCAGTATTTT
TRBV29-1	TRBD2	NA	TRBJ2-1	CSVEDRLGTSGRNNEQFF	TGCAGCGTTGAAGATCGGTTAGGGACTAGCGGGAGGAACAATGAGCAGTTCTTC
TRBV5-4	NA	NA	TRBJ2-4	CASSQIPLPGNIQYF	TGTGCCAGCAGCCAAATTCCACTCCCTGGGAACATTCAGTACTTC
TRBV27	NA	few	TRBJ2-3	CASSWGPNTDTQYF	TGTGCCAGCAGTTGGGGGCCAAACACAGATACGCAGTATTTT
TRBV4-3	NA	few	TRBJ2-1	CASSTLDSNEQFF	TGCGCCAGCAGCACCCTAGATTCCAATGAGCAGTTCTTC
TRBV5-5	NA	many	TRBJ1-2	CASSRDLKNYGYTF	TGTGCCAGCAGTAGAGACTTAAAGAACTATGGCTACACCTTC
TRBV7-9	TRBD2	few	TRBJ2-3	CASSDSGRADTQYF	TGTGCCAGCAGTGATAGCGGGAGAGCGGATACGCAGTATTTT
TRBV14	TRBD2	NA	TRBJ2-5	CASSQVGGQETQYF	TGTGCCAGCAGCCAAGTCGGGGGGCAAGAGACCCAGTACTTC
TRBV20-1	TRBD2	NA	TRBJ2-7	CSALRTGGYEQYF	TGCAGTGCGCTCAGGACGGGGGGCTACGAGCAGTACTTC
TRBV4-3	TRBD2	NA	TRBJ2-1	CASSLTVIAGYEQFF	TGCGCCAGCAGCCTAACAGTGATAGCGGGATATGAGCAGTTCTTC
TRBV5-1	NA	few	TRBJ1-6	CASSNGTHLKNSPLHF	TGCGCCAGCAGCAACGGGACACATCTTAAGAATTCACCCCTCCACTTT
TRBV5-1	NA	many	TRBJ2-6	CASSLELFSGANVLTF	TGCGCCAGCAGCTTGGAACTCTTCTCTGGGGCCAACGTCCTGACTTTC
TRBV12-3/TRBV12-4	NA	many	TRBJ2-2	CASSLMEGGELFF	TGTGCCAGCAGTTTGATGGAGGGCGGGGAGCTGTTTTTT
TRBV29-1	TRBD2	NA	TRBJ2-5	CSVLLAGETQYF	TGCAGCGTTTTACTAGCGGGAGAGACCCAGTACTTC
TRBV10-3	NA	few	TRBJ2-7	CAISRDSPYEQYF	TGTGCCATCAGCCGAGACAGCCCCTACGAGCAGTACTTC
TRBV29-1	NA	few	TRBJ1-2	CSVGSRDGANYGYTF	TGCAGCGTCGGGTCCCGGGACGGAGCTAACTATGGCTACACCTTC
TRBV6-2/TRBV6-3	NA	many	TRBJ2-5	CASSSETQYF	TGTGCCAGCAGTTCAGAGACCCAGTACTTC
TRBV28	TRBD2	few	TRBJ2-3	CASSQVAGDSTDTQYF	TGTGCCAGCAGTCAGGTAGCGGGAGATAGCACAGATACGCAGTATTTT
TRBV29-1	TRBD2	many	TRBJ2-7	CSVDGLAGTSYEQYF	TGCAGCGTTGATGGACTAGCGGGAACCTCCTACGAGCAGTACTTC
TRBV11-3	NA	few	TRBJ2-1	CASSLNFGNEQFF	TGTGCCAGCAGCTTAAACTTCGGGAATGAGCAGTTCTTC